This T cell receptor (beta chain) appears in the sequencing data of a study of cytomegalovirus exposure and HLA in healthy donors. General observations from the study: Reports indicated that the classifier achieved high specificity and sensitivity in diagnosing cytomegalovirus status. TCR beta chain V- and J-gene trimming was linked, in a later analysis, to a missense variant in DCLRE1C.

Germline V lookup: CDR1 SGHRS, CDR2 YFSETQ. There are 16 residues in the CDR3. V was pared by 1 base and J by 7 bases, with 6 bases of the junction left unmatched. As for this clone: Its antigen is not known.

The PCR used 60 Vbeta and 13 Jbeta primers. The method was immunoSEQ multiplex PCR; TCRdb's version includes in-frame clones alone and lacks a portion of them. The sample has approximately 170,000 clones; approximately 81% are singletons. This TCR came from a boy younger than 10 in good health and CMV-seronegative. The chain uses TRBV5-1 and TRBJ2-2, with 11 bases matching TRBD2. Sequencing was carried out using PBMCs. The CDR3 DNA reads TGCGCCAGCAGCTTGACTAGCGGGGGAAAGGGCGGGGAGCTGTTTTTT. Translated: CASSLTSGGKGGELFF. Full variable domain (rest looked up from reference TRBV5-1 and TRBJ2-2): KAGVTQTPRYLIKTRGQQVTLSCSPISGHRSVSWYQQTPGQGLQFLFEYFSETQRNKGNFPGRFSGRQFSNSRSEMNVSTLELGDSALYLCASSLTSGGKGGELFFGEGSRLTVL.